Described below is a single TCR beta chain sequence and its context. The antigen it binds to is not known. A much larger clone sits a single nucleotide away, making a read error possible. This record belongs to a study of tumor and adjacent non-tumor tissue in lung cancer (dated by TCRdb to 2016 to 2019). Concerning the study at large: Patients with adenocarcinoma (about 12), squamous cell carcinoma (2) and small cell lung cancer (1) were included in the cohort. For each patient, one tumor sample and one normal lung sample were taken, giving approximately 29 paired specimens that underwent TCRbeta CDR3 sequencing. In total, sequencing yielded under 150 million productive TCRbeta reads, which works out to an average of about 4.2 million reads per sample. Using bulk TCRbeta repertoires from some 15 lung cancer patients, the study set lung tumor tissue side by side with matched distant non-tumor lung tissue. The roughly 15 patients were aged roughly 30 to 80 years, included 10 men and 5 women, and had TNM stage I to III disease.

Overall study outcomes, separate from this receptor: The top 100 clones made up a significantly larger cumulative share of the repertoire in normal lung than in tumor tissue. Only about 14 patients were in the cohort, and the authors stated that larger samples and more detailed clinical data are needed. The methods do not name the sequencing platform or mention unique molecular identifiers. Younger patients had significantly higher TCR diversity, and higher tumor TCR diversity was associated with shorter overall and disease-free survival. Peripheral blood was not sequenced, so blood TCRbeta repertoires in these lung cancer patients were not examined. TCR diversity (inverse Simpson) was significantly higher in tumor than in normal lung tissue (roughly 430 vs 170, P = 0.0075, Mann-Whitney U test).

Library preparation was by multiplex PCR. TCRdb lists the instrument as Illumina HiSeq 2500. TCRbeta libraries were constructed through three rounds of nested PCR with primers (Table S4) according to protocols modified from ARM-PCR. Before sequencing, PCR products of 200-500 bp were cut from the gel and purified using the QIAquick gel extraction kit. The study's processing was this. Trimmomatic was used to clean the reads, FLASH merged the cleaned reads into complete CDR3 sequences, and MiTCR assigned the sequences to V(D)J germline segments. Clonal diversity was calculated as the inverse Simpson's index using VDJtools. Productive reads were defined as in-frame sequences without a premature stop codon. TCRdb reanalyzed the raw reads on its own, using fastp at Q25 for trimming and MiXCR for clone calling, and kept in-frame beta chains. Each entry merges the rows of one CDR3 protein and shows their most common DNA and genes. TCRdb assigned the V and J calls; the authors' analysis was not used. This sample has over 110,000 distinct CDR3 sequences in its table, and around 66% of those were observed once. 15% to 20% of the sample belongs to the ten largest clones.

V is cut by 1 base and J by 3 bases, and the space between the germline ends is 10 bases. According to the germline V gene (reference sequence), CDR1 reads SGHKS and CDR2 reads YYEKEE. The CDR3 spans 14 residues, from the cysteine through the phenylalanine. Only the CDR3 portion is preserved as DNA: 42 bases, with reading frame beginning at the first base. RNA was isolated from bulk, unsorted tissue, and RNA quality was assessed with a NanoDrop ND-1000 and an Agilent 2100. Donors were newly diagnosed lung cancer patients admitted for thoracic surgery in China between August and November 2014, without prior chemotherapy. The study excluded patients who had received radiotherapy or chemotherapy before or who had another cancer at the same time. Pieces of surgical tissue measuring roughly 1-2.2 cm3 were kept in RNAlater solution and held at -80 degrees C until needed.

The chain was built from TRBV5-5 and TRBJ2-5, and TRBD1 may be the D gene, going by 5 matching bases. This sequence originates from a man aged 60-69 years with small cell lung cancer. The sample was lung tumor tissue. The CDR3 protein sequence reads: CASSLSIREETQYF. The DNA is as follows: TGTGCCAGCAGCTTGAGTATCAGGGAAGAGACCCAGTACTTC.